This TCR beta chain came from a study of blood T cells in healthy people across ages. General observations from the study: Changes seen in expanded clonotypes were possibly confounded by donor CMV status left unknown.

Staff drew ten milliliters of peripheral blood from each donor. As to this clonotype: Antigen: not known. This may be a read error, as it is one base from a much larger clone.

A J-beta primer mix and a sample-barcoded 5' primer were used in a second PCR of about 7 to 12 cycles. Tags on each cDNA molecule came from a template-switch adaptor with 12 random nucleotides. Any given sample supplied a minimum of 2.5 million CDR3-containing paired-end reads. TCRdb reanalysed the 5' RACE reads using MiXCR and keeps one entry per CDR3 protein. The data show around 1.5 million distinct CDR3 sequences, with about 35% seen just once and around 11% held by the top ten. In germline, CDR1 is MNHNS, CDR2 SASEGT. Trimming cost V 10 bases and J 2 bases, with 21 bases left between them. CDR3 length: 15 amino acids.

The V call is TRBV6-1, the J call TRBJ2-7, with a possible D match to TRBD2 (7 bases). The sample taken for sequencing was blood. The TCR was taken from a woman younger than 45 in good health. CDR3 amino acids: CANSMGGARTYEQYF. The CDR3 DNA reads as TGTGCCAATTCCATGGGGGGGGCCAGGACCTACGAGCAGTACTTC.